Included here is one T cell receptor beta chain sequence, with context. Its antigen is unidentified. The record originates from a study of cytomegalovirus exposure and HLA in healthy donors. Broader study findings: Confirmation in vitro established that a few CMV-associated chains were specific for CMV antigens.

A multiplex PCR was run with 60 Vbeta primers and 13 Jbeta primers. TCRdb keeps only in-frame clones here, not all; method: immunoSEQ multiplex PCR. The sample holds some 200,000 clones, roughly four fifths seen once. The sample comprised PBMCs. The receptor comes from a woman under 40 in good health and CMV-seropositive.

In DNA form, the CDR3 reads TGTGCCAGTAGTATAGTAGCGGGAGGGCCTGGGGGTGGTGAGCAGTTCTTC. It yields the protein CASSIVAGGPGGGEQFF. The chain uses TRBV19 and TRBJ2-1; 11 bases match TRBD2. The V gene's germline CDR1 is LNHDA and CDR2 SQIVND (reference sequence). V dropped 1 base and J dropped 9; count of bases not matched to a gene: 11. This CDR3 region has 17 residues. Together with reference TRBV19 and TRBJ2-1, the CDR3 gives the full variable domain: DGGITQSPKYLFRKEGQNVTLSCEQNLNHDAMYWYRQDPGQGLRLIYYSQIVNDFQKGDIAEGYSVSREKKESFPLTVTSAQKNPTAFYLCASSIVAGGPGGGEQFFGPGTRLTVL.